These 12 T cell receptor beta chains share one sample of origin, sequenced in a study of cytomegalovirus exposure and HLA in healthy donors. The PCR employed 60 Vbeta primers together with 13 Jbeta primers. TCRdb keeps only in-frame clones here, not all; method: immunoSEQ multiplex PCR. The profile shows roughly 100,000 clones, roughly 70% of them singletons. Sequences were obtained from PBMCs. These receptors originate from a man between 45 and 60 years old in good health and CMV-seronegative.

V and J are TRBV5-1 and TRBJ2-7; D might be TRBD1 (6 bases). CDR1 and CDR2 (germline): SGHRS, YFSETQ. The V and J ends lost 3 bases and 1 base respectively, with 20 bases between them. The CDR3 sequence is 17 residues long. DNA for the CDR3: TGCGCCAGCAGCTCGACAATACAGGGCTTGGGGTCCTACGAGCAGTACTTC. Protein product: CASSSTIQGLGSYEQYF.

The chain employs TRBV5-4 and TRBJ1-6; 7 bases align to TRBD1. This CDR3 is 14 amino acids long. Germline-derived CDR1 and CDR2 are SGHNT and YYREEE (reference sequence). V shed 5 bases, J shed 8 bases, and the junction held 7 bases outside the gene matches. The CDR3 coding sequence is TGTGCCAGCAGTTCCGGGACAGCCTATTCACCCCTCCACTTT. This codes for CASSSGTAYSPLHF. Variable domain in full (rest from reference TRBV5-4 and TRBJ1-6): ETGVTQSPTHLIKTRGQQVTLRCSSQSGHNTVSWYQQALGQGPQFIFQYYREEENGRGNFPPRFSGLQFPNYSSELNVNALELDDSALYLCASSSGTAYSPLHFGNGTRLTVT.

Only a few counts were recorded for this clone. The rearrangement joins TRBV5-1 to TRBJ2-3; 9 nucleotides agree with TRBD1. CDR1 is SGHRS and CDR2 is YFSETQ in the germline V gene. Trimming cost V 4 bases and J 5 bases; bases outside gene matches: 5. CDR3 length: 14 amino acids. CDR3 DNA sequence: TGCGCCAGCAGCGTGGGACAGGGAGGAGATACGCAGTATTTT. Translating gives CASSVGQGGDTQYF.

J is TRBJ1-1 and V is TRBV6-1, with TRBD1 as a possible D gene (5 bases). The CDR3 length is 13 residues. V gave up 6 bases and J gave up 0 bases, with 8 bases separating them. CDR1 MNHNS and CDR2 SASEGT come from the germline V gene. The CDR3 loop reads CASSQQVNTEAFF. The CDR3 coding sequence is TGTGCCAGCAGCCAACAGGTGAACACTGAAGCTTTCTTT.

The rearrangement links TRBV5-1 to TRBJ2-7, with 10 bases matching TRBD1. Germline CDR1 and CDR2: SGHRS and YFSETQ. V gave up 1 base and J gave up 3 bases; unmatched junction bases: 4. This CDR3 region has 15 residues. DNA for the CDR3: TGCGCCAGCAGCTTGCTCGGGACAGGGGTCTACGAGCAGTACTTC. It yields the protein CASSLLGTGVYEQYF.

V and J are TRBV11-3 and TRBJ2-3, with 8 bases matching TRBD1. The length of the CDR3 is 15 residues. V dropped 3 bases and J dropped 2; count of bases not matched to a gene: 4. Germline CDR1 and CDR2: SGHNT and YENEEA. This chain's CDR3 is CASSFEGQDTDTQYF. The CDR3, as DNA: TGTGCCAGCAGCTTCGAGGGACAGGACACAGATACGCAGTATTTT.

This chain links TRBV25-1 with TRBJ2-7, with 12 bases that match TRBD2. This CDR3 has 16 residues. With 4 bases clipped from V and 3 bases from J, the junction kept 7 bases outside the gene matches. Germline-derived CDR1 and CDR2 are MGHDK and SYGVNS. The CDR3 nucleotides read TGTGCCAGCAGTGCCCTGACTAGCGGGGGAAACTACGAGCAGTACTTC. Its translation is CASSALTSGGNYEQYF.

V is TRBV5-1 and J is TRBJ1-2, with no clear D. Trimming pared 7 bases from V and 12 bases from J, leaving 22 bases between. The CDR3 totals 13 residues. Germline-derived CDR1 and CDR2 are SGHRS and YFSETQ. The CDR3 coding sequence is TGCGCCAGCGGCCCCGGGAGCGGGATTGGGGACACCTTC. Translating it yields CASGPGSGIGDTF.

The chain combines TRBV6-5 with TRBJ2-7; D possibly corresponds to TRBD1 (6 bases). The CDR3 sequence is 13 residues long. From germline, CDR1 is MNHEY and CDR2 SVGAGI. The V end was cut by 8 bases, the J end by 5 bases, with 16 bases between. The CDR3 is CASSGQIRNEQYF. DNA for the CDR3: TGTGCCAGCTCCGGACAGATTCGGAACGAGCAGTACTTC.

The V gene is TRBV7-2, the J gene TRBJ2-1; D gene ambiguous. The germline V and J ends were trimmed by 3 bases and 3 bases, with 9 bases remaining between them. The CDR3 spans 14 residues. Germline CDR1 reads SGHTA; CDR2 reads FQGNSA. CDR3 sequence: CASSFYGVYNEQFF. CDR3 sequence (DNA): TGTGCCAGCAGCTTTTACGGAGTCTACAATGAGCAGTTCTTC. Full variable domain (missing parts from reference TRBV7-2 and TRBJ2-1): GAGVSQSPSNKVTEKGKDVELRCDPISGHTALYWYRQSLGQGLEFLIYFQGNSAPDKSGLPSDRFSAERTGGSVSTLTIQRTQQEDSAVYLCASSFYGVYNEQFFGPGTRLTVL.

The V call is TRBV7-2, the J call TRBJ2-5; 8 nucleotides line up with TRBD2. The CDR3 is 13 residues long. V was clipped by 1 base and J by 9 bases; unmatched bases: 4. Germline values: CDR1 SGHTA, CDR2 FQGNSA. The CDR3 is CASSLEAGVAQYF. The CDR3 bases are TGTGCCAGCAGCTTAGAAGCGGGAGTGGCCCAGTACTTC.

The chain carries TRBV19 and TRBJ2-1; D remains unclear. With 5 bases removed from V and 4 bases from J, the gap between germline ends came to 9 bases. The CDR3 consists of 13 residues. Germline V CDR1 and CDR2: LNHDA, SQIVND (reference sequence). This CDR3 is CASSVQVYNEQFF. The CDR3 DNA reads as TGTGCCAGTAGTGTACAAGTATACAATGAGCAGTTCTTC.